The rows below give T cell receptor beta chains drawn from one sample of a study of blood T cells in healthy people across ages. TCRdb re-analysed the 5' RACE reads in MiXCR, keeping a single row per CDR3 protein. In the table there are hundreds of thousands of distinct CDR3 sequences, around 43% of which are singletons. What was sequenced was blood. The receptors shown here come from a man aged 60-69 years in good health. CDR3s include the opening cysteine and the closing phenylalanine or tryptophan. A D gene is named only where the DNA matches it firmly. Some rows have no size entry. The others give once, few or many, or a class for an expanded clone.

TRBJ2-7 . TRBV20-1 . TGCAGTGCACTGACAGCGAAAAACTACGAGCAGTACTTC CSALTAKNYEQYF
TRBJ2-3 . TRBV18 . TGTGCCAGCGCATCCAACACAGATACGCAGTATTTT CASASNTDTQYF
TRBJ1-5 . TRBV20-1 TRBD1 TGCAGTGCTAGGACAGGGGGCATCACTCAGCCCCAGCATTTT CSARTGGITQPQHF
TRBJ1-6 once TRBV28 . TGTGCCAGCAGGGCCTCAGGGGACTGGGAGTCACCCCTCCACTTT CASRASGDWESPLHF
TRBJ2-1 . TRBV10-3 . TGTGCCATCAGTGAGTCGGGGCGGTTGGTTAATGAGCAGTTCTTC CAISESGRLVNEQFF
TRBJ1-2 . TRBV2 . TGTGCCAGCAGTCTCTACAGGACAGCGAGCTATGGCTACACCTTC CASSLYRTASYGYTF
TRBJ1-2 many TRBV9 . TGTGCCAGCAGCGACAGTATCACTAACTATGGCTACACCTTC CASSDSITNYGYTF
TRBJ2-2 few TRBV7-7 . TGTGCTAGCAGCAAAAGGGCAGGGGACACCGGGGAGCTGTTTTTT CASSKRAGDTGELFF
TRBJ2-3 few TRBV12-3/TRBV12-4 . TGTGCCAGCAGTTTCTTAGCAGATACGCAGTATTTT CASSFLADTQYF
TRBJ2-2 . TRBV11-3 . TGTGCCAGCAGCCAAGGGCCCCACCTTGGGGAGCTGTTTTTT CASSQGPHLGELFF
TRBJ1-6 . TRBV20-1 . TGCAGTGCTAGAGCGGTAGCCCCCTATTCACCCCTCCACTTT CSARAVAPYSPLHF
TRBJ2-3 . TRBV7-2 TRBD2 TGTGCCAGCAGCTTACTAGCGGGGGGGCTTACAGATACGCAGTATTTT CASSLLAGGLTDTQYF
TRBJ2-3 . TRBV7-2 TRBD2 TGTGCCAGTAGCAAACTAGCGGGGGGTCCAGATACGCAGTATTTT CASSKLAGGPDTQYF
TRBJ2-1 . TRBV5-1 . TGCGCCAGCAGCTTGAGTGGCGGGGTAGGGACGGATGAGCAGTTCTTC CASSLSGGVGTDEQFF
TRBJ2-7 few TRBV7-9 . TGTGCCAGCAGCTTTGCCGGAGTTGAGCAGTACTTC CASSFAGVEQYF
TRBJ2-7 . TRBV3-1 . TGTGCCAGCAGCCAGGACGGACTTCCACGTGTCGAGCAGTACTTC CASSQDGLPRVEQYF
TRBJ2-1 . TRBV18 . TGTGCCAGCCTAACCGGAGGCACCCGATACAATGAGCAGTTCTTC CASLTGGTRYNEQFF
TRBJ1-5 once TRBV12-3/TRBV12-4 . TGTGCCAGCAGTGTGGACCAGGGGATCCGTAGCAATCAGCCCCAGCATTTT CASSVDQGIRSNQPQHF
TRBJ1-1 . TRBV18 . TGTGCCAGCTCCCTCGGAGGAACAAAAAAGGGACATGTTGACACTGAAGCTTTCTTT CASSLGGTKKGHVDTEAFF
TRBJ1-6 . TRBV6-1 . TGTGCCAGCAGTGAAGGAGGGCGGGGGAATTCACCCCTCCACTTT CASSEGGRGNSPLHF
TRBJ2-1 many TRBV7-2 . TGTGCCAGCAGCTTAACGGTATACAATGAGCAGTTCTTC CASSLTVYNEQFF
TRBJ2-5 . TRBV27 TRBD2 TGTGCCAGCACCATAGGGACTAGCGGGGCGCTATGGCTCCAAGAGACCCAGTACTTC CASTIGTSGALWLQETQYF
TRBJ2-6 . TRBV23-1 . TGCGCCAGCAGTCACCTTCCCGGGCCTGGGGCCAACGTCCTGACTTTC CASSHLPGPGANVLTF
TRBJ2-3 . TRBV12-3/TRBV12-4 TRBD2 TGTGCCAGCAGTTCGACTAGCGGGGGGGCCACAGATACGCAGTATTTT CASSSTSGGATDTQYF
TRBJ2-1 once TRBV5-1 TRBD2 TGCGCCAGTAGCTTGGCCGGGACTAGCGGGGGGGCCGGCGATGAGCAGTTCTTC CASSLAGTSGGAGDEQFF
TRBJ1-6 . TRBV9 TRBD1 TGTGCCAGCAGCGCACAGGGGATCCATAATTCACCCCTCCACTTT CASSAQGIHNSPLHF
TRBJ2-5 few TRBV28 . TGTGCCAGCAGTTTGGGCGGATCGCTCGGGCGCTTGGAGACCCAGTACTTC CASSLGGSLGRLETQYF
TRBJ2-5 few TRBV5-1 TRBD1 TGCGCCAGTCAGGGGGCCACTGAGACCCAGTACTTC CASQGATETQYF